Below, 23 T cell receptor beta chains from the same sample are listed, as sequenced in a study of blood T cell repertoires in COVID-19. Method: immunoSEQ multiplex PCR; TCRdb's copy keeps in-frame clones and lacks some. The repertoire has 200,000 or so clones, about 89% of them found once; the top ten carry 6.5% to 9%. Sequencing input: PBMCs or T cells enriched from blood (not recorded which). The receptor set was obtained from a woman aged 18-29 years who had recovered from COVID-19.

This sequence joins TRBV30 and TRBJ2-7; D not certain. Per the germline V gene, CDR1 is GTSNPN and CDR2 is SVGIG (reference sequence). V lost 4 bases and J lost 2, with 12 bases in between. CDR3 length: 13 amino acids. CDR3 protein: CAWTPVGPYEQYF. The CDR3 DNA is TGTGCCTGGACCCCCGTTGGCCCCTACGAGCAGTACTTC.

The genes are TRBV18 and TRBJ1-5; no firm D call. The germline V gene has CDR1 KGHSH and CDR2 LQKENI. V shed 8 bases and J shed 5 bases, with 16 bases lying between them. The CDR3 covers 14 residues. The DNA of the CDR3 is TGTGCCAGCACCCAGGAGAGGGTAGATCAGCCCCAGCATTTT. Encoded protein: CASTQERVDQPQHF.

The chain uses TRBV9 and TRBJ2-7, with 7 bases aligning to TRBD1. Trimming cost V 3 bases and J 9 bases; bases outside gene matches: 12. Germline CDR1 is SGDLS and CDR2 is YYNGEE. The CDR3 covers 14 residues. CDR3 residues: CASSAQDRASGQYF. The CDR3 DNA is TGTGCCAGCAGCGCACAAGACAGGGCCTCTGGGCAGTACTTC.

J is TRBJ1-4 and V is TRBV19; tentative D call: TRBD1 (5 bases). The ends were cut back, 2 bases at V and 8 bases at J, with 15 bases in the middle. CDR1 LNHDA and CDR2 SQIVND come from the germline V gene (reference sequence). The CDR3 totals 15 residues. CDR3 nucleotides: TGTGCCAGTAGTATATTAAAGGGGTTGCGCGAAAAACTGTTTTTT. Encoded protein: CASSILKGLREKLFF.

This sequence joins TRBV7-2 and TRBJ2-5; 11 bases match TRBD1. CDR1 and CDR2 from the germline V gene are SGHTA and FQGNSA. Trimming removed 5 bases from V and 5 bases from J; junction bases left unmatched: 7. CDR3 size: 15 residues. This CDR3 reads CASSPWTGGTETQYF. The CDR3 coding sequence is TGTGCCAGCAGCCCGTGGACAGGGGGCACGGAGACCCAGTACTTC.

The V and J genes are TRBV4-2 and TRBJ2-2; D is possibly TRBD1 (7 bases). In germline, CDR1 is LGHNA, CDR2 YNFKEQ. V was pared by 4 bases and J by 1 base, with 13 bases between. The CDR3 is 16 residues long. As DNA, the CDR3 is TGTGCCAGCAGCCCGGAGGGGACAGTGAACACCGGGGAGCTGTTTTTT. As protein: CASSPEGTVNTGELFF.

This clone was seen a single time. The genes are TRBV6-4 and TRBJ2-3; D perhaps matches TRBD1 (5 bases). Germline V lookup: CDR1 MRHNA, CDR2 SNTAGT. V lost 6 bases and J lost 4, with 14 bases in between. The CDR3 length is 14 residues. The CDR3: CASRGRAPPDTQYF. CDR3 bases: TGTGCCAGCAGGGGCAGGGCCCCCCCAGATACGCAGTATTTT.

V usage is TRBV29-1 and J usage is TRBJ2-1, with 9 bases aligning to TRBD2. This CDR3 is built from 14 residues. The ends lost 4 bases at V and 4 bases at J; junction bases unmatched: 5. Germline loops: CDR1 SQVTM, CDR2 ANQGSEA. The CDR3 spells CSVARGGTYNEQFF. CDR3 nucleotides: TGCAGCGTTGCGCGGGGGGGGACTTACAATGAGCAGTTCTTC.

This clone was counted a single time. This chain uses TRBV14 with TRBJ2-1, with D possibly TRBD2 on 5 matching bases. The germline CDR1 and CDR2 sequences are SGHDN and FVKESK. The V gene lost 1 base and the J gene lost 6 bases, with 16 bases spanning the gap. CDR3 length equals 16 residues. CDR3: CASSQVWGSRVNEQFF. CDR3 DNA: TGTGCCAGCAGCCAAGTTTGGGGATCGAGGGTCAATGAGCAGTTCTTC.

The V and J genes are TRBV4-1 and TRBJ1-4; TRBD1 matches 11 bases. V lost 5 bases to trimming and J lost 8 bases; unmatched junction nucleotides: 19. The germline CDR1 and CDR2 sequences are MGHRA and YSYEKL. The CDR3 sequence is 19 residues long. CDR3 protein: CASSLAAGQGAFLTEKLFF. In DNA, the CDR3 is TGCGCCAGCAGCTTAGCGGCAGGACAGGGGGCATTTCTTACCGAAAAACTGTTTTTT.

This chain links TRBV19 with TRBJ2-2; 8 nucleotides line up with TRBD2. The CDR3 contains 17 residues. With V trimmed by 4 bases and J by 6 bases, 13 bases remained unmatched. In germline, CDR1 is LNHDA, CDR2 SQIVND (reference sequence). The CDR3 spells CASSTPQGLARAGELFF. CDR3 DNA sequence: TGTGCCAGTAGTACGCCCCAAGGACTAGCCAGGGCCGGGGAGCTGTTTTTT.

The V call is TRBV3-1 (or the pseudogene TRBV3-2), the J call TRBJ1-1; D ambiguous. Germline CDR1 is LGHDT and CDR2 is YNNKEL (reference sequence). V was cut by 2 bases and J by 2 bases, with 6 bases left in between. The CDR3 loop spans 13 amino acids. CDR3 loop: CASSQNLNTEAFF. CDR3 coding DNA: TGTGCCAGCAGCCAAAACCTAAACACTGAAGCTTTCTTT.

The chain combines TRBV9 with TRBJ2-7; 8 nucleotides align to TRBD2. Germline loops: CDR1 SGDLS, CDR2 YYNGEE. V was clipped by 4 bases and J by 4 bases; unmatched bases: 10. This CDR3 is built from 15 residues. The CDR3 nucleotides are TGTGCCAGCAGCCCACAATTGCGGGGGGCTTACGAGCAGTACTTC. Protein: CASSPQLRGAYEQYF.

The J gene is TRBJ2-2, the V gene TRBV7-9, with TRBD1 as a possible D gene (6 bases). Germline V gene data show CDR1 as SEHNR and CDR2 as FQNEAQ (reference sequence). Trimming removed 5 bases at V and 1 base at J, with 8 bases between. The CDR3 is 14 amino acids. The chain's CDR3 is CASSLTGNTGELFF. The CDR3 DNA reads as TGTGCCAGCAGCCTGACAGGGAACACCGGGGAGCTGTTTTTT. Full variable domain (missing parts from reference TRBV7-9 and TRBJ2-2): DTGVSQNPRHKITKRGQNVTFRCDPISEHNRLYWYRQTLGQGPEFLTYFQNEAQLEKSRLLSDRFSAERPKGSFSTLEIQRTEQGDSAMYLCASSLTGNTGELFFGEGSRLTVL.

The chain employs TRBV10-3 and TRBJ2-7, with 11 bases that match TRBD2. Trimming took 0 bases from V and 8 from J; bases not matched to a gene: 15. The germline CDR1 and CDR2 sequences are ENHRY and SYGVKD. The CDR3 loop spans 18 amino acids. For the CDR3, the DNA is TGTGCCATCAGTGAGTCGAAAACTAGCGGGGGCCGAGAGATGAAGCAGTACTTC. It is translated as CAISESKTSGGREMKQYF.

The CDR3 sequence: CASSLGNFYEQYF. The CDR3, as DNA: TGTGCCAGCAGCTTGGGCAACTTCTACGAGCAGTACTTC. This chain connects TRBV5-6 to TRBJ2-7; D is uncertain. This CDR3 has 13 residues. V was cut by 0 bases and J by 3 bases, with 7 bases left in between. CDR1 is SGHDT, CDR2 YYEEEE, per germline.

This clone has a handful of counts. This chain connects TRBV28 to TRBJ1-5; TRBD1 is a possible D gene (6 bases). Germline V CDR1 and CDR2: MDHEN, SYDVKM. The CDR3 is made up of 15 amino acids. V lost 3 bases, J lost 5 bases, and 14 bases lay in between. The CDR3 nucleotides are TGTGCCAGCAGTTTGCCCGGGACAAACTATCAGCCCCAGCATTTT. Protein: CASSLPGTNYQPQHF.

In DNA, the CDR3 is TGTGCCAGCAGTAACCGACAGGATAGCTATGGCTACACCTTC. Protein: CASSNRQDSYGYTF. The rearrangement links TRBV27 to TRBJ1-2; TRBD1 might be the D (6 bases). The CDR3 runs 14 residues. V lost 5 bases and J lost 4, with 14 bases in between. Germline V gives CDR1 MNHEY, CDR2 SMNVEV (reference sequence).

The chain is built from TRBV27 and TRBJ1-1; maybe TRBD1 (6 bases). Between the trimmed V and J ends, which lost 2 bases and 0 bases, there was a span of 10 bases. CDR3 length equals 15 residues. Germline V gives CDR1 MNHEY, CDR2 SMNVEV (reference sequence). CDR3 DNA: TGTGCCAGCAGTTTACAAGGACAGATGAACACTGAAGCTTTCTTT. This sequence encodes CASSLQGQMNTEAFF.

This chain links TRBV2 with TRBJ2-7; D may be TRBD1 (6 bases). Trimming pared 5 bases from V and 7 bases from J, leaving 27 bases between. Germline V lookup: CDR1 SNHLY, CDR2 FYNNEI. The CDR3 has 17 amino acids. CDR3 loop: CASSPSPDRLFMGEQYF. In DNA form, the CDR3 reads TGTGCCAGCAGTCCCAGCCCCGACAGGCTCTTTATGGGAGAGCAGTACTTC.

V and J are TRBV10-3 and TRBJ1-2; 8 positions agree with TRBD1. V shed 2 bases, J shed 4 bases, and the junction held 3 bases outside the gene matches. CDR3 size: 14 residues. Germline CDR1 and CDR2: ENHRY and SYGVKD. The CDR3 DNA reads as TGTGCCATCAGTGAGACTGACAGGGGCTATGGCTACACCTTC. This gives the protein CAISETDRGYGYTF.

In its sample, this clone was seen once. The rearrangement joins TRBV2 to TRBJ1-1; 7 bases line up with TRBD1. V dropped 8 bases and J dropped 7; count of bases not matched to a gene: 7. The CDR3 length is 12 residues. Per germline, CDR1 SNHLY and CDR2 FYNNEI. The CDR3 sequence: CASGTARFEAFF. Written as DNA, the CDR3 is TGTGCCAGCGGGACAGCAAGATTTGAAGCTTTCTTT.

The chain uses TRBV2 and TRBJ1-4, with 7 bases aligning to TRBD1. Looked up from germline, CDR1 is SNHLY and CDR2 is FYNNEI. The CDR3 is made up of 14 amino acids. With 6 bases clipped from V and 7 bases from J, the junction kept 8 bases outside the gene matches. CDR3: CASSARTGSEKLFF. The CDR3 DNA sequence: TGTGCCAGCAGCGCTAGGACAGGCAGTGAAAAACTGTTTTTT. Supplemented by reference TRBV2 and TRBJ1-4, the full variable domain reads EPEVTQTPSHQVTQMGQEVILRCVPISNHLYFYWYRQILGQKVEFLVSFYNNEISEKSEIFDDQFSVERPDGSNFTLKIRSTKLEDSAMYFCASSARTGSEKLFFGSGTQLSVL.